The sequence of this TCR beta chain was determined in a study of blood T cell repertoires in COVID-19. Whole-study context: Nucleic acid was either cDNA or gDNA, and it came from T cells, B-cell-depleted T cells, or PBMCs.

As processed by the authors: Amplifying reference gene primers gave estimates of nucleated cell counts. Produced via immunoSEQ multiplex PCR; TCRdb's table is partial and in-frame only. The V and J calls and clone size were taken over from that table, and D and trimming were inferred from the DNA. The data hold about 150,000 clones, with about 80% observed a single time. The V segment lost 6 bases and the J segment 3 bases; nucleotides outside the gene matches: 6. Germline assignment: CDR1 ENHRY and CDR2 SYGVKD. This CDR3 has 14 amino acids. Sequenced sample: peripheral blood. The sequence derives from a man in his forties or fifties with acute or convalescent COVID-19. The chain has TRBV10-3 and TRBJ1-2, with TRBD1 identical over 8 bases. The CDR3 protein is CAIRSEDRDYGYTF. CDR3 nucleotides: TGTGCCATCAGGTCCGAGGACAGGGACTATGGCTACACCTTC.